The clone carrying this T cell receptor beta chain has a handful of counts. Its antigen is as yet unknown. This CDR3 is 16 amino acids long. V shed 5 bases and J shed 0 bases, with 11 bases lying between them. Germline V gene data show CDR1 as MNHEY and CDR2 as SVGEGT. The data derive from a study of early T cells in non-severe SARS-CoV-2 infection. The study, taken as a whole, reports: Database matching using VDJdb favored anti-spike CD8 responses, with private and CD4 specificities left missing.

One entry per CDR3 protein results from TCRdb running MiXCR on the 5' RACE reads. The table has more than 60,000 distinct CDR3 sequences, 4.9% seen once. This chain connects TRBV6-2 or TRBV6-3 to TRBJ2-6, with no clear D. This clonotype originated in an adult who was a healthcare worker with PCR-confirmed SARS-CoV-2 infection or an uninfected control (not recorded which). Sample: whole blood. The CDR3 nucleotides are TGTGCCAGCAGTCACCCCGACTTCTCTGGGGCCAACGTCCTGACTTTC. Residues: CASSHPDFSGANVLTF.